The rows below give T cell receptor beta chains drawn from one sample of a study of regulatory and conventional T cells in RAG deficiency. The repertoire was sequenced with immunoSEQ multiplex PCR; TCRdb's copy has only in-frame clones and lacks some. The sample carries about 46,000 clones, about nine tenths recorded once. Separately, the same data were catalogued under a study of regulatory T cells.

The sequencing input was CD4+ effector T cells sorted from blood. The receptors were sampled from a human donor in good health. Each CDR3 is given with its conserved first and last residue. The D gene is left open where the match is weak. Expanded clones get a size class; other rows say once, few or many, or leave the size out.

length	D	V	J	size	CDR3	DNA
17	-	TRBV5-1	TRBJ2-6	-	CASSPGAVRSGANVLTF	TGCGCCAGCAGCCCTGGGGCAGTGAGATCTGGGGCCAACGTCCTGACTTTC
12	-	TRBV7-8	TRBJ2-7	-	CASSPLAYEQYF	TGTGCCAGCAGCCCCTTAGCCTACGAGCAGTACTTC
15	TRBD2	TRBV5-1	TRBJ2-1	once	CASSFGGSSYNEQFF	TGCGCCAGCAGCTTCGGGGGGAGCTCCTACAATGAGCAGTTCTTC
15	TRBD2	TRBV6-5	TRBJ2-3	-	CASSFLAGGTDTQYF	TGTGCCAGCAGTTTTCTAGCGGGAGGGACAGATACGCAGTATTTT
15	-	TRBV28	TRBJ1-3	-	CASIEQGNSGNTIYF	TGTGCCAGCATTGAGCAGGGGAACTCTGGAAACACCATATATTTT
12	-	TRBV6-1	TRBJ2-7	-	CASSEGLYEQYF	TGTGCCAGCAGTGAGGGCCTCTACGAGCAGTACTTC
13	-	TRBV30	TRBJ1-1	-	CAWSVQKFIEAFF	TGTGCCTGGAGTGTACAGAAATTCATTGAAGCTTTCTTT
15	-	TRBV7-2	TRBJ2-3	-	CASSPQGFSGDTQYF	TGTGCCAGCAGCCCACAGGGGTTTAGCGGAGATACGCAGTATTTT
14	TRBD1	TRBV6-5	TRBJ1-2	-	CASAKTTGAGGYTF	TGTGCCAGCGCGAAAACTACAGGGGCTGGTGGCTACACCTTC
15	-	TRBV7-9	TRBJ2-1	-	CASSPQGYWDNEQFF	TGTGCCAGCAGCCCCCAAGGGTATTGGGACAATGAGCAGTTCTTC
15	TRBD2	TRBV7-7	TRBJ2-1	-	CASSLGLAGVEEQFF	TGTGCTAGCAGCTTAGGACTAGCGGGAGTTGAGGAGCAGTTCTTC
17	-	TRBV5-5	TRBJ1-1	-	CASSPTDSLLMGTEAFF	TGTGCCAGCAGCCCCACGGACAGCTTATTAATGGGCACTGAAGCTTTCTTT
16	-	TRBV6-5	TRBJ1-1	-	CASSSHQAGRNTEAFF	TGTGCCAGCAGTTCCCACCAGGCGGGAAGGAACACTGAAGCTTTCTTT
20	TRBD1	TRBV7-6	TRBJ1-4	-	CASSSHPGTGGSATNEKLFF	TGTGCCAGCAGCTCACATCCCGGGACAGGGGGCTCGGCAACTAATGAAAAACTGTTTTTT
14	-	TRBV28	TRBJ2-2	-	CASTLLERTGELFF	TGTGCCAGCACCTTACTAGAACGGACCGGGGAGCTGTTTTTT
12	-	TRBV10-1	TRBJ2-5	-	CASGDGWETQYF	TGCGCCAGCGGCGACGGTTGGGAGACCCAGTACTTC
14	-	TRBV25-1	TRBJ2-7	once	CASSGHRPAYEQYF	TGTGCCAGCAGTGGCCACAGGCCAGCCTACGAGCAGTACTTC
12	-	TRBV2	TRBJ2-5	-	CASKKVQETQYF	TGTGCCAGCAAGAAGGTCCAAGAGACCCAGTACTTC
16	-	TRBV27	TRBJ2-7	-	CASSPLLSRTDYEQYF	TGTGCCAGCAGTCCACTCCTTTCTAGGACGGATTACGAGCAGTACTTC
13	-	TRBV5-6	TRBJ1-5	-	CASSFTREQPQHF	TGTGCCAGCAGCTTCACGAGGGAGCAGCCCCAGCATTTT
14	TRBD1	TRBV6-5	TRBJ1-1	once	CASTGTATNTEAFF	TGTGCCAGCACCGGGACAGCAACAAACACTGAAGCTTTCTTT
17	TRBD2	TRBV11-3	TRBJ2-3	-	CASSLAAGTSGTDTQYF	TGTGCCAGCAGCTTAGCGGCCGGGACTAGCGGCACAGATACGCAGTATTTT
16	TRBD1	TRBV4-1	TRBJ2-7	-	CASSQGPGTGNYEQYF	TGCGCCAGCAGCCAGGGCCCCGGGACAGGGAACTACGAGCAGTACTTC
13	-	TRBV7-9	TRBJ2-7	-	CASSLDLALEQYF	TGTGCCAGCAGCTTGGACCTAGCGCTCGAGCAGTACTTC
13	-	TRBV18	TRBJ2-1	-	CASSQGTSQEQFF	TGTGCCAGCTCACAGGGGACTTCCCAGGAGCAGTTCTTC
14	-	TRBV5-1	TRBJ1-1	-	CASSLRQPNTEAFF	TGCGCCAGCAGCTTGAGACAGCCGAACACTGAAGCTTTCTTT
16	TRBD2	TRBV19	TRBJ2-7	-	CASSSRTSGGNYEQYF	TGTGCCAGTAGTTCCAGGACTAGCGGGGGTAACTACGAGCAGTACTTC
14	-	TRBV19	TRBJ1-1	once	CASSINSLNTEAFF	TGTGCCAGTAGTATCAACAGTTTGAACACTGAAGCTTTCTTT
12	-	TRBV29-1	TRBJ1-1	-	CSVLRAGTEAFF	TGCAGCGTCCTGCGGGCGGGCACTGAAGCTTTCTTT
19	TRBD2	TRBV9	TRBJ2-1	once	CASSVGDYETSGRGNEQFF	TGTGCCAGCAGCGTTGGGGACTACGAGACTAGCGGGAGGGGGAATGAGCAGTTCTTC
15	TRBD1	TRBV7-9	TRBJ1-5	few	CASSLGTGGNQPQHF	TGTGCCAGCAGCTTAGGGACAGGGGGCAATCAGCCCCAGCATTTT
11	-	TRBV18	TRBJ2-5	-	CASSLLETQYF	TGTGCCAGCTCACTGCTCGAGACCCAGTACTTC
15	-	TRBV14	TRBJ2-7	-	CASSPLIQGTYEQYF	TGTGCCAGCAGCCCTTTAATACAGGGTACCTACGAGCAGTACTTC
14	-	TRBV11-3	TRBJ2-5	-	CASSLVAARETQYF	TGTGCCAGCAGCTTAGTGGCAGCCCGGGAGACCCAGTACTTC
15	-	TRBV11-3	TRBJ2-3	-	CASSLPSDPTDTQYF	TGTGCCAGCAGCTTACCTAGCGATCCCACAGATACGCAGTATTTT
12	-	TRBV18	TRBJ1-3	-	CASSPEGNTIYF	TGTGCCAGCTCACCAGAGGGAAACACCATATATTTT
17	TRBD1	TRBV27	TRBJ1-5	-	CASSKGDRGLSSQPQHF	TGTGCCAGCAGTAAAGGGGACAGGGGATTATCCAGTCAGCCCCAGCATTTT
13	-	TRBV7-6	TRBJ1-5	-	CASSSQAQQPQHF	TGTGCCAGCAGCTCACAGGCTCAACAGCCCCAGCATTTT
16	TRBD1	TRBV2	TRBJ2-1	once	CASRAGTGKIYNEQFF	TGTGCCAGCAGGGCCGGGACAGGCAAAATCTACAATGAGCAGTTCTTC
12	-	TRBV6-5	TRBJ1-3	-	CASIGSGNTIYF	TGTGCCAGCATTGGCTCTGGAAACACCATATATTTT
14	-	TRBV6-5	TRBJ2-5	-	CASSSRRGPETQYF	TGTGCCAGCAGTTCCCGGAGGGGGCCGGAGACCCAGTACTTC
11	TRBD2	TRBV11-2	TRBJ2-3	-	CASSQGRGQYF	TGTGCCAGCAGCCAAGGGAGGGGGCAGTATTTT
13	-	TRBV7-5	TRBJ1-2	-	CASSFGQGHGYTF	TGTGCCAGCAGCTTCGGCCAGGGACATGGCTACACCTTC
15	-	TRBV19	TRBJ1-2	-	CASSIGWGSNYGYTF	TGTGCCAGTAGTATAGGGTGGGGCTCTAACTATGGCTACACCTTC
16	-	TRBV7-9	TRBJ2-3	-	CASSRWEQRPTDTQYF	TGTGCCAGCAGCCGGTGGGAGCAGAGACCCACAGATACGCAGTATTTT
15	-	TRBV14	TRBJ2-2	-	CASSYSFQGTGELFF	TGTGCCAGCAGCTACTCTTTCCAGGGCACCGGGGAGCTGTTTTTT
16	TRBD1	TRBV28	TRBJ2-3	-	CASSRRGQGTGDTQYF	TGTGCCAGCAGCCGACGCGGACAGGGGACTGGAGATACGCAGTATTTT
15	TRBD1	TRBV18	TRBJ2-7	-	CASSPAGQEISEQYF	TGTGCCAGCTCACCAGCTGGACAGGAGATTAGCGAGCAGTACTTC
12	-	TRBV18	TRBJ2-3	-	CASSEQGDTQYF	TGTGCCAGCTCAGAACAGGGAGATACGCAGTATTTT
15	-	TRBV28	TRBJ2-7	-	CASSLSRRWDPEQYF	TGTGCCAGCAGTTTAAGTCGGAGGTGGGACCCCGAGCAGTACTTC
12	-	TRBV6-5	TRBJ1-6	few	CASSYFPSPLHF	TGTGCCAGCAGTTACTTTCCTTCACCCCTCCACTTT